These 21 T cell receptor beta chains were sequenced from one sample in a study of cytomegalovirus exposure and HLA in healthy donors. Researchers ran the PCR with 60 Vbeta and 13 Jbeta primers. Sequencing was performed with immunoSEQ multiplex PCR; in TCRdb, only in-frame clones are kept and a portion is missing. This repertoire shows approximately 200,000 clones, approximately 85% found once; its top ten account for around 1.6%. Sequencing was performed on PBMCs. These receptors all stem from a girl between 10 and 17 years old in good health and CMV-seropositive.

The table lists this clone with a few counts. This chain uses TRBV15 with TRBJ2-3, with D possibly being TRBD1 (6 bases). This CDR3 is 18 amino acids long. CDR1 is LNHNV and CDR2 is YYDKDF in the germline V gene (reference sequence). Trimming removed 3 bases from V and 2 bases from J, with 21 bases in between. This CDR3 reads CATSRTPPRGNPTDTQYF. The DNA for the CDR3 is TGTGCCACCAGCAGGACTCCACCCAGGGGAAACCCCACAGATACGCAGTATTTT.

V usage is TRBV5-1 and J usage is TRBJ2-1; weak D call: TRBD2 (5 bases). With 2 bases removed from V and 4 bases from J, the gap between germline ends came to 10 bases. The germline V gene has CDR1 SGHRS and CDR2 YFSETQ. This CDR3 contains 14 residues. The chain's CDR3 is CASSLFEGYNEQFF. For the CDR3, the DNA is TGCGCCAGCAGCTTATTTGAGGGTTACAATGAGCAGTTCTTC. The full variable domain, with the rest looked up from reference TRBV5-1 and TRBJ2-1, is KAGVTQTPRYLIKTRGQQVTLSCSPISGHRSVSWYQQTPGQGLQFLFEYFSETQRNKGNFPGRFSGRQFSNSRSEMNVSTLELGDSALYLCASSLFEGYNEQFFGPGTRLTVL.

The gene calls are TRBV7-7 and TRBJ2-2; D is perhaps TRBD2 (5 bases). This CDR3 has 15 residues. Looked up from germline, CDR1 is SSHAT and CDR2 is FNYEAQ (reference sequence). Trimming cost V 7 bases and J 11 bases, with 23 bases left between them. The CDR3 reads CASTPSGGGRLELFF. The CDR3 nucleotides are TGTGCCAGCACGCCTTCGGGCGGTGGCAGACTAGAGCTGTTTTTT.

V is TRBV5-5 and J is TRBJ2-5; weak D call: TRBD1 (6 bases). CDR1 and CDR2 (germline): SGHKS, YYEKEE (reference sequence). This CDR3 comprises 14 residues. The V end lost 4 bases, the J end lost 0 bases, and 10 bases lay between the germline ends. The DNA of the CDR3 is TGTGCCAGCAGCCCGGGACATCACCAAGAGACCCAGTACTTC. This codes for CASSPGHHQETQYF.

The J gene is TRBJ2-5, the V gene TRBV7-2; 10 bases align to TRBD2. This CDR3 comprises 15 residues. Germline assignment: CDR1 SGHTA and CDR2 FQGNSA. The V gene end was trimmed by 2 bases and the J gene end by 6 bases; junction bases not matched to a gene: 6. Written as DNA, the CDR3 is TGTGCCAGCAGCTTAAGCGGGGGGGCATCAAAGACCCAGTACTTC. This gives the protein CASSLSGGASKTQYF.

This chain joins TRBV2 and TRBJ1-1, with D maybe TRBD1 (6 bases). The CDR3 is 13 residues long. V was clipped by 4 bases and J by 1 base, with 7 bases between them. Germline loops: CDR1 SNHLY, CDR2 FYNNEI. The DNA of the CDR3 is TGTGCCAGCAGTGGACAGGAGAACACTGAAGCTTTCTTT. It translates to CASSGQENTEAFF.

The rearrangement links TRBV10-3 to TRBJ2-3; TRBD2 matches 8 bases. The CDR3 consists of 14 residues. The germline CDR1 and CDR2 sequences are ENHRY and SYGVKD. V was clipped by 0 bases and J by 4 bases; unmatched bases: 0. The CDR3 protein is CAISESLAADTQYF. CDR3 bases: TGTGCCATCAGTGAGTCACTAGCGGCAGATACGCAGTATTTT.

Only a few counts were recorded for this clone. The V call is TRBV27, the J call TRBJ1-5; possible D gene TRBD1, 6 bases. The CDR3 is made up of 14 amino acids. V was pared by 8 bases and J by 0 bases, with 11 bases between. Germline assignment: CDR1 MNHEY and CDR2 SMNVEV (reference sequence). The CDR3 loop reads CASGAGVSNQPQHF. In DNA, the CDR3 is TGTGCCAGCGGGGCAGGGGTTAGCAATCAGCCCCAGCATTTT.

The J gene is TRBJ1-2, the V gene TRBV5-1, with 8 bases aligning to TRBD1. V dropped 4 bases and J dropped 8; count of bases not matched to a gene: 4. The CDR3 runs to 12 residues. Looked up from germline, CDR1 is SGHRS and CDR2 is YFSETQ. The CDR3 here is CASSLGQGGYTF. CDR3 nucleotides: TGCGCCAGCAGCCTCGGACAGGGAGGCTACACCTTC.

The chain couples TRBV30 to TRBJ1-1; TRBD1 matches 7 bases. Per germline, CDR1 GTSNPN and CDR2 SVGIG (reference sequence). This CDR3 comprises 13 residues. The V and J ends lost 4 bases and 4 bases, in that order; junction bases with no gene match: 6. CDR3 sequence: CAWMTGRATEAFF. The CDR3 DNA reads as TGTGCCTGGATGACAGGGCGGGCCACTGAAGCTTTCTTT.

This chain connects TRBV4-2 to TRBJ2-5; 9 bases are shared with TRBD1. The CDR3 length is 17 residues. V shed 3 bases, J shed 2 bases, and the junction held 10 bases outside the gene matches. Germline V CDR1 and CDR2: LGHNA, YNFKEQ. As DNA, the CDR3 is TGTGCCAGCAGCCAGGTACCGGGACAGGGCCTACAAGAGACCCAGTACTTC. Residues: CASSQVPGQGLQETQYF.

J is TRBJ2-5 and V is TRBV19; TRBD2 matches at 9 bases. This CDR3 spans 16 amino acids. Losses at the gene ends were 1 base for V and 5 bases for J; bases not matched to a gene: 8. Per germline, CDR1 LNHDA and CDR2 SQIVND (reference sequence). CDR3 in amino acids: CASSIGAGGLGETQYF. In DNA form, the CDR3 reads TGTGCCAGTAGTATAGGAGCGGGGGGTCTGGGGGAGACCCAGTACTTC.

The rearrangement joins TRBV30 to TRBJ1-1; a possible D gene is TRBD1 (5 bases). Germline V gene data show CDR1 as GTSNPN and CDR2 as SVGIG (reference sequence). The CDR3 contains 14 residues. Trimming left V 3 bases short and J 1 base short, with 12 bases between. In nucleotides, the CDR3 is TGTGCCTGGAGGCCAGATGACAGGAACACTGAAGCTTTCTTT. It is translated as CAWRPDDRNTEAFF.

The chain uses TRBV6-5 and TRBJ2-1; 9 bases are a match to TRBD1. Per germline, CDR1 MNHEY and CDR2 SVGAGI. The CDR3 totals 16 residues. J was trimmed by 3 bases and V by 2 bases; bases with no gene match: 5. The CDR3 DNA is TGTGCCAGCAGTTACGACGGGACAGGGATCTACAATGAGCAGTTCTTC. As protein: CASSYDGTGIYNEQFF.

The rearrangement joins TRBV5-4 to TRBJ2-5; 8 positions agree with TRBD1. CDR1 and CDR2 from the germline V gene are SGHNT and YYREEE (reference sequence). This CDR3 has 17 residues. J gave up 2 bases and V 4 bases, and 13 bases lay outside the gene matches. Here the CDR3 DNA reads TGTGCCAGCAGCCTGGGACAGGCTCGTCAGATGCAAGAGACCCAGTACTTC. Residues: CASSLGQARQMQETQYF.

V and J are TRBV19 and TRBJ1-2; no firm D call. Germline CDR1 reads LNHDA; CDR2 reads SQIVND (reference sequence). CDR3 length: 15 amino acids. V was pared by 4 bases and J by 8 bases, with 20 bases between. The CDR3 spells CASSTPPVINGGYTF. For the CDR3, the DNA is TGTGCCAGTAGTACCCCTCCCGTTATCAACGGGGGCTACACCTTC.

This clone was seen only a few times. The chain recombines TRBV18 with TRBJ1-2; TRBD1 agrees at 9 bases. Germline assignment: CDR1 KGHSH and CDR2 LQKENI. The CDR3 consists of 17 residues. J lost 7 bases, V lost 5 bases, and 17 bases had no gene match. In DNA form, the CDR3 reads TGTGCCAGCTCATCAGGGACAGGGCTCTTTGCCCCCTCTGGCTACACCTTC. Protein product: CASSSGTGLFAPSGYTF.

CDR3 bases: TGTGCCAGCAGCTTAGTGTCCCGGACAGGGTTCAATGAGCAGTTCTTC. Its protein is CASSLVSRTGFNEQFF. V and J are TRBV7-6 and TRBJ2-1; the match to TRBD1 covers 8 bases. This CDR3 region has 16 residues. The germline V gene has CDR1 SGHVS and CDR2 FNYEAQ. V lost 1 base to trimming and J lost 6 bases; unmatched junction nucleotides: 8.

V gene TRBV7-2 combines with J gene TRBJ2-2, with D possibly TRBD2 on 5 matching bases. V lost 0 bases and J lost 4, with 9 bases in between. Germline V gene data show CDR1 as SGHTA and CDR2 as FQGNSA. The CDR3 spans 15 residues. CDR3 in DNA: TGTGCCAGCAGCTTAGCGGCCGCGGGCACCGGGGAGCTGTTTTTT. It specifies CASSLAAAGTGELFF.

This chain connects TRBV7-2 to TRBJ2-2; 13 bases map to TRBD2. With 3 bases clipped from V and 6 bases from J, the junction kept 1 base outside the gene matches. Germline V gene data show CDR1 as SGHTA and CDR2 as FQGNSA. The CDR3 loop spans 15 amino acids. The CDR3 nucleotides read TGTGCCAGCAGCTTCGGACTAGCGGGGGCCGGGGAGCTGTTTTTT. It codes for CASSFGLAGAGELFF.

V usage is TRBV4-2 and J usage is TRBJ2-5, with 16 positions matching TRBD2. Germline CDR1 LGHNA, CDR2 YNFKEQ. The CDR3 loop spans 18 amino acids. V shed 0 bases, J shed 5 bases, and the junction held 6 bases outside the gene matches. The CDR3, as DNA: TGTGCCAGCAGCCAAGATGGGACTAGCGGGGGGGCCTGGGAGACCCAGTACTTC. It yields the protein CASSQDGTSGGAWETQYF.